The 4 T cell receptor beta chains presented below share a single source sample, sequenced in a study of human T cells and chemical hapten exposure. MiXCR was run by TCRdb on the RACE reads, yielding one entry per CDR3 protein. This sample carries approximately 400,000 distinct CDR3 sequences, more than 4.5% of them seen once, and the ten largest clones take around 2.3%. Sample time point: patch test 1, 2 weeks after DPC sensitization. Treatment: therapeutic diphenylcyclopropenone sensitization with weekly scalp DPC. Material: whole blood, obtained in connection with sensitization to the hapten diphenylcyclopropenone (DPC). These receptors were obtained from a woman in her 50s with alopecia areata. Some clones in this sample may be carry-over from other donors' samples.

The rearrangement joins TRBV5-4 to TRBJ2-1; possibly TRBD2 for D (5 bases). V lost 6 bases and J lost 3, with 16 bases in between. The CDR3 has 15 residues. From germline, CDR1 is SGHNT and CDR2 YYREEE (reference sequence). The CDR3 DNA follows: TGTGCCAGCAAGGACGCGGGCATCCACTACAATGAGCAGTTCTTC. This sequence encodes CASKDAGIHYNEQFF.

In this sample, this clonotype turned up many times. CDR3 nucleotides: TGTGCCAGCAGCTTACGGCTAGCGGGAGGGCCTAATCAAGATACGCAGTATTTT. Encoded protein: CASSLRLAGGPNQDTQYF. This chain connects TRBV11-2 to TRBJ2-3; 12 bases map to TRBD2. V lost 2 bases, J lost 5 bases, and 11 bases stayed unmatched. The CDR3 spans 18 residues. CDR1 SGHAT and CDR2 FQNNGV come from the germline V gene. The full variable domain, in which reference TRBV11-2 and TRBJ2-3 provide the parts outside the CDR3, is EAGVAQSPRYKIIEKRQSVAFWCNPISGHATLYWYQQILGQGPKLLIQFQNNGVVDDSQLPKDRFSAERLKGVDSTLKIQPAKLEDSAVYLCASSLRLAGGPNQDTQYFGPGTRLTVL.

In this sample, this clonotype turned up many times. V usage is TRBV28 and J usage is TRBJ2-4, with TRBD1 matching over 10 bases. The V segment lost 4 bases and the J segment 2 bases; nucleotides outside the gene matches: 5. Per the germline V gene, CDR1 is MDHEN and CDR2 is SYDVKM. The CDR3 loop spans 16 amino acids. The CDR3 protein is CASSSWTGGTKNIQYF. CDR3 sequence (DNA): TGTGCCAGCAGTTCTTGGACAGGGGGGACCAAAAACATTCAGTACTTC. Combining the CDR3 with reference TRBV28 and TRBJ2-4 gives the whole variable domain DVKVTQSSRYLVKRTGEKVFLECVQDMDHENMFWYRQDPGLGLRLIYFSYDVKMKEKGDIPEGYSVSREKKERFSLILESASTNQTSMYLCASSSWTGGTKNIQYFGAGTRLSVL.

This clonotype was recorded at least ten times. The chain has TRBV30 and TRBJ1-1; 8 bases fit TRBD1. CDR3 size: 12 residues. CDR1 GTSNPN and CDR2 SVGIG come from the germline V gene (reference sequence). Trimming removed 8 bases from V and 0 bases from J; junction bases left unmatched: 2. The CDR3 reads CAGTGMNTEAFF. The CDR3 DNA sequence: TGTGCCGGGACAGGCATGAACACTGAAGCTTTCTTT.